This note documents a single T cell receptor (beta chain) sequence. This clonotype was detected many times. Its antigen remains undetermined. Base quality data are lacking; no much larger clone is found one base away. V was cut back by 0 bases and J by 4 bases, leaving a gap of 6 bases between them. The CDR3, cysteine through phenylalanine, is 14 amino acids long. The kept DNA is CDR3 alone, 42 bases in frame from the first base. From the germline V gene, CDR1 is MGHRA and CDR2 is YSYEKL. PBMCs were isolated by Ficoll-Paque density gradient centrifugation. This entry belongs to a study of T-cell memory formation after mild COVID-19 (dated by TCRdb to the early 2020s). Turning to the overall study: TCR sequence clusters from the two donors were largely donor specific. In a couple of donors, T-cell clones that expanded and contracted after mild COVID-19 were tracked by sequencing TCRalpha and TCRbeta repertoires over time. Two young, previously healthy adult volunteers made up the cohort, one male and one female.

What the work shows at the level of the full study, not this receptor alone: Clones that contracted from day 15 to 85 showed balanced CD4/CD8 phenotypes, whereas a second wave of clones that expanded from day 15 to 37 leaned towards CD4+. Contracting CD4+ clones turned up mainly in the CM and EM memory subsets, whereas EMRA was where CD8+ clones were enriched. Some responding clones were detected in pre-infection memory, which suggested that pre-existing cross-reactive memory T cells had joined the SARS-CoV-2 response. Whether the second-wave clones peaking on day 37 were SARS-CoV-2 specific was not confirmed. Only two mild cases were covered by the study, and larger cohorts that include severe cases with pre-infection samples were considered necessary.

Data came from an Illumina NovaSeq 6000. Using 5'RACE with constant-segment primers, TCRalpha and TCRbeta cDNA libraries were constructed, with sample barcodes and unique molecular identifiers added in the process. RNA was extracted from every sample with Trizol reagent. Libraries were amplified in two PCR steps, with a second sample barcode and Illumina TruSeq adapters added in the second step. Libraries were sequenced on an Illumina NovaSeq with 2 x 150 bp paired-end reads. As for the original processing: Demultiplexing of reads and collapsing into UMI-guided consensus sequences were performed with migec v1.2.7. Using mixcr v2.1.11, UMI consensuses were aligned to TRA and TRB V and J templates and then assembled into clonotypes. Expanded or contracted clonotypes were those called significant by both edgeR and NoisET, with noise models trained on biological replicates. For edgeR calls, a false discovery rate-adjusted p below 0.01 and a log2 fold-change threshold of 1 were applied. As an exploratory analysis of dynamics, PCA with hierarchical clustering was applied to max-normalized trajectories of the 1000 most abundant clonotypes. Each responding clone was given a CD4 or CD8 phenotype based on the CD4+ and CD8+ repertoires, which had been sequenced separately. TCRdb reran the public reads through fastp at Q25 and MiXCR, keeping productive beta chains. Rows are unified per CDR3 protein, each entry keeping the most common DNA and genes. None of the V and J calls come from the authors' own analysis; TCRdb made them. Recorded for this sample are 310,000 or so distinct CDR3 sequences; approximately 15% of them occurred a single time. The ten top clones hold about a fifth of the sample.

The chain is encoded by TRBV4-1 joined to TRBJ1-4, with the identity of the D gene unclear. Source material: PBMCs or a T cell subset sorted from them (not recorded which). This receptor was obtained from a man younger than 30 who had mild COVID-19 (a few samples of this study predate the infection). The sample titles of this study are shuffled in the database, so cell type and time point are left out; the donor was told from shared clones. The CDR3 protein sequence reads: CASSQEGYNEKLFF. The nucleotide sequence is TGCGCCAGCAGCCAAGAGGGGTATAATGAAAAACTGTTTTTT.